The clone carrying this TCR beta chain was counted a single time. Its antigen remains unidentified. The data were taken from a study of shared clonotypes between healthy human individuals. Study details: A couple of female and a few male donors aged 18 to 49 were enrolled.

Regarding the study as a whole: Rarefaction showed that sequencing of sorted subsets was incomplete (despite large depth). Naive subsets typically showed greater estimated richness than memory subsets. Sequencing depth was expected to influence donor clonotype sharing.

Repertoires were generated with immunoSEQ multiplex PCR, while TCRdb's copy carries only in-frame clones and drops some. Of 2 million to 2.5 million clones in the sample, 90% to 97% were seen once. This sequence originates from a young man in good health. Material: naive CD4+ T cells sorted from blood. The subset here: CD45RA+ positively selected.

The CDR3 DNA is TGTGCCAGCAGTGAGACTAGCGGAGGGAACACCGGGGAGCTGTTTTTT. Translation gives CASSETSGGNTGELFF. The rearrangement joins TRBV28 to TRBJ2-2; 9 nucleotides line up with TRBD2. Germline trimming cut 5 bases from V and 1 base from J; bases unmatched to any gene: 5. This CDR3 spans 16 amino acids. Germline V gene data show CDR1 as MDHEN and CDR2 as SYDVKM. Full variable domain (outside the CDR3, taken from reference TRBV28 and TRBJ2-2): DVKVTQSSRYLVKRTGEKVFLECVQDMDHENMFWYRQDPGLGLRLIYFSYDVKMKEKGDIPEGYSVSREKKERFSLILESASTNQTSMYLCASSETSGGNTGELFFGEGSRLTVL.